Listed below are T cell receptor beta chains from one sample, sequenced in a study of blood T cells in healthy people across ages. TCRdb re-derived calls from the 5' RACE reads in MiXCR, one entry per CDR3 protein. The sample records around 990,000 distinct CDR3 sequences, 35% to 45% being singletons. The material sequenced was blood. The receptors shown here come from a man between 18 and 29 years old in good health. The CDR3 runs from the conserved cysteine through the conserved F or W. D genes are given only for firm matches. For some rows the clone size is stated as once, few or many, or as a class when expanded; others skip it.

D gene | J gene | V gene | clone size | CDR3 DNA | CDR3 protein
. | TRBJ1-5 | TRBV18 | few | TGTGCCAGCTCACCACCCGGCGGGTATAGCAATCAGCCCCAGCATTTT | CASSPPGGYSNQPQHF
TRBD1 | TRBJ2-7 | TRBV18 | . | TGTGCCAGCTCACCTCTGGGACAGACAGCCTACGAGCAGTACTTC | CASSPLGQTAYEQYF
TRBD1 | TRBJ2-1 | TRBV10-3 | . | TGTGCCATCAATACAGGGGGCTACTCCTACAATGAGCAGTTCTTC | CAINTGGYSYNEQFF
TRBD2 | TRBJ2-1 | TRBV9 | few | TGTGCCAGCAGCCCTAGAAGCGGGGGGGCCCTAGTTGGTGAGCAGTTCTTC | CASSPRSGGALVGEQFF
. | TRBJ2-2 | TRBV12-3/TRBV12-4 | . | TGTGCCAGCAAATACAGTCCGACTAACACCGGGGAGCTGTTTTTT | CASKYSPTNTGELFF
. | TRBJ1-1 | TRBV20-1 | . | TGCAGCGTACCGGGACCCTATTATCTTCCGAACACTGAAGCTTTCTTT | CSVPGPYYLPNTEAFF
. | TRBJ1-5 | TRBV4-1 | many | TGTGCCAGCAGCCAGGGCGATCAGCCCCAGCATTTT | CASSQGDQPQHF
TRBD1 | TRBJ2-2 | TRBV4-3 | . | TGCGCCAGCAGCCAATCCATGGACAGGGCGGGAACCGGGGAGCTGTTTTTT | CASSQSMDRAGTGELFF
. | TRBJ2-1 | TRBV4-3 | many | TGCGCCAGCAGCCCGCAAGGCATACGGGGTCCCCTCAATGAGCAGTTCTTC | CASSPQGIRGPLNEQFF
TRBD2 | TRBJ2-7 | TRBV20-1 | few | TGCAGTGCTAGTCCCGGGGGGGGCTACGAGCAGTACTTC | CSASPGGGYEQYF
. | TRBJ2-1 | TRBV12-3/TRBV12-4 | few | TGTGCCAGCGAAGACGGGGTATACAATGAGCAGTTCTTC | CASEDGVYNEQFF
. | TRBJ1-1 | TRBV20-1 | . | TGCAGGGCTAGGTTCGGGAACACTGAAGCTTTCTTT | CRARFGNTEAFF
. | TRBJ2-2 | TRBV10-3 | few | TGTGCCACCGGGACACCGAATACCGGGGAGCTGTTTTTT | CATGTPNTGELFF
TRBD2 | TRBJ2-1 | TRBV12-3/TRBV12-4 | . | TGTGCCAGCAGCCTCCCCTCTCAGGGAGGGGATGAGCAGTTCTTC | CASSLPSQGGDEQFF
. | TRBJ2-1 | TRBV10-3 | . | TGTGCCATCAAGCGGACAGACAATGAGCAGTTCTTC | CAIKRTDNEQFF
. | TRBJ1-1 | TRBV4-3 | . | TGCGCCAGCAGCCAAGAAAGGATCAGGGATGAAGCTTTCTTT | CASSQERIRDEAFF
TRBD1 | TRBJ2-6 | TRBV6-2/TRBV6-3 | . | TGTGCCAGCAGTTACTCGTTCCGGCAGGGGGCAGATATATCTGGGGCCAACGTCCTGACTTTC | CASSYSFRQGADISGANVLTF
. | TRBJ1-2 | TRBV3-1 | many | TGTGCCAGCAGCCAGGGGACCCAGCTAGGATATGGCTACACCTTC | CASSQGTQLGYGYTF
. | TRBJ2-7 | TRBV20-1 | . | TGCAGTGCGTTGCCAGTCTCCTACGAGCAGTACTTC | CSALPVSYEQYF
. | TRBJ1-6 | TRBV4-1 | few | TGCGCCAGCAGCCAAGGTGAGGGGCGTTCACCCCTCCACTTT | CASSQGEGRSPLHF
. | TRBJ2-5 | TRBV19 | . | TGTGCCAGTAGTATGGCTAGATTCAATGAGCAGTACTTC | CASSMARFNEQYF
. | TRBJ2-1 | TRBV9 | . | TGTGCCAGCGGGGGGTCGGACAATGAGCAGTTCTTC | CASGGSDNEQFF
. | TRBJ2-5 | TRBV27 | . | TGTGCCAGCAGGACGCAAGGACGTACCCAAGAGACCCAGTACTTC | CASRTQGRTQETQYF
TRBD2 | TRBJ2-1 | TRBV12-3/TRBV12-4 | few | TGTGCCAGCAGTCCGTCTAGCGGGGTAGGGAATGAGCAGTTCTTC | CASSPSSGVGNEQFF
. | TRBJ1-5 | TRBV4-2 | . | TGTGCCAGCAGCTTCACAGGGAGGGGGGACAATCAGCCCCAGCATTTT | CASSFTGRGDNQPQHF
. | TRBJ2-1 | TRBV4-3 | many | TGCGCCAGCAGCCAAGAGGGACTTTCCTACAATGAGCAGTTCTTC | CASSQEGLSYNEQFF
. | TRBJ2-7 | TRBV14 | . | TGTGCCGGCAGCCAAGTGGGATTCTCCTACAATGAGCAGTACTTC | CAGSQVGFSYNEQYF
TRBD1 | TRBJ2-5 | TRBV6-2/TRBV6-3 | . | TGTGCCAGCAGTCGGAGGACAGGTACGAAAAATGAGCAGTACTTC | CASSRRTGTKNEQYF
TRBD2 | TRBJ2-1 | TRBV6-5 | few | TGTGCCAGCAGTGGACTAGAAGTCGGAGAGCAGTTCTTC | CASSGLEVGEQFF
. | TRBJ2-1 | TRBV7-8 | once | TGTGCCAGCAGCTCCGGGACTTCGGCAATCGATGAGCAGTTCTTC | CASSSGTSAIDEQFF
TRBD2 | TRBJ2-3 | TRBV4-3 | . | TGCGCCAGCAGCCAAAATAGGGTAGCGGGGGGGCTTGGTACAGATACGCAGTATTTT | CASSQNRVAGGLGTDTQYF
. | TRBJ2-7 | TRBV25-1 | few | TGTGCCAGCAGTGATACGGGTCTAGGGTACGAGCAGTACTTC | CASSDTGLGYEQYF
. | TRBJ1-1 | TRBV12-3/TRBV12-4 | few | TGTGCCAGCAGTTTGGGGGGTGGGGGGGACACTGAAGCTTTCTTT | CASSLGGGGDTEAFF
. | TRBJ1-2 | TRBV7-2 | . | TGTGCCAGCAGCCCCAATAAGGGTGGAGGCTACACCTTC | CASSPNKGGGYTF
. | TRBJ1-1 | TRBV5-1 | few | TGCGCCAGCAGGGGGGGCGAGGCCACTGAAGCTTTCTTT | CASRGGEATEAFF
TRBD2 | TRBJ2-7 | TRBV27 | . | TGTGCCAGCAGTTTGCTAGCGGCGTCCTACGAGCAGTACTTC | CASSLLAASYEQYF
. | TRBJ2-3 | TRBV5-1 | many | TGTGCCAGCAGCTCCACAGATACGCAGTATTTT | CASSSTDTQYF
TRBD1 | TRBJ2-1 | TRBV27 | . | TGTGCCAGCAGTCAGGACAGGGGATTCAATGAGCAGTTCTTC | CASSQDRGFNEQFF
. | TRBJ2-7 | TRBV12-5 | many | TGTGCTAGTGGTTTGGGAACTCCCACTACCGAGCAGTACTTC | CASGLGTPTTEQYF
TRBD1 | TRBJ1-4 | TRBV7-2 | . | TGTGCCAGCAGACCCGCGACAGGGGACCCTAATGAAAAACTGTTTTTT | CASRPATGDPNEKLFF